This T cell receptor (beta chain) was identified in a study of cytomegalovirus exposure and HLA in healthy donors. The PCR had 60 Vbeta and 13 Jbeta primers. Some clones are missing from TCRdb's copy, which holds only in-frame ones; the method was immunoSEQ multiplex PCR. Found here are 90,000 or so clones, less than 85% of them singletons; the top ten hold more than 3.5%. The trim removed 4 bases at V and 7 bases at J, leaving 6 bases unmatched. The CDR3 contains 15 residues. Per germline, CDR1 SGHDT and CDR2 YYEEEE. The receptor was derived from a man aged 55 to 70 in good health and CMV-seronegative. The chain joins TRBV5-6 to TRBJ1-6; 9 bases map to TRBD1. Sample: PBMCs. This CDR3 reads CASSPGDRENSPLHF. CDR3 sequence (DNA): TGTGCCAGCAGCCCGGGGGACAGGGAGAATTCACCCCTCCACTTT.